These 13 T cell receptor beta chains originate from one sample sequenced in a study of T cell changes during pregnancy in multiple sclerosis. Assay: immunoSEQ multiplex PCR; the TCRdb copy retains only in-frame clones and omits some. The repertoire holds around 70,000 clones, with roughly 92% as singletons. The sample here was peripheral blood, taken after pregnancy. All receptors derive from a female donor in good health, enrolled as a control in a pregnancy study.

This chain links TRBV5-4 with TRBJ2-5; 7 positions match TRBD1. The junction had 5 bases not matched to a gene; V was cut back by 4 bases and J by 2 bases. This CDR3 is 14 amino acids long. The germline V gene encodes CDR1 SGHNT and CDR2 YYREEE (reference sequence). CDR3 region: CASSRDSQQETQYF. As DNA, the CDR3 is TGTGCCAGCAGCAGGGACAGCCAGCAAGAGACCCAGTACTTC.

This clone was detected only a few times. The V and J genes are TRBV7-2 and TRBJ1-6; maybe TRBD1 (5 bases). CDR1 and CDR2 (germline): SGHTA, FQGNSA. V shed 1 base and J shed 14 bases, with 6 bases lying between them. This CDR3 has 11 amino acids. This CDR3 is CASSLEGTLHF. In nucleotides, the CDR3 is TGTGCCAGCAGCTTAGAGGGGACCCTCCACTTT. The full variable domain, in which reference TRBV7-2 and TRBJ1-6 provide the parts outside the CDR3, is GAGVSQSPSNKVTEKGKDVELRCDPISGHTALYWYRQSLGQGLEFLIYFQGNSAPDKSGLPSDRFSAERTGGSVSTLTIQRTQQEDSAVYLCASSLEGTLHFGNGTRLTVT.

The sample holds one count of this clone. The rearrangement uses TRBV18 and TRBJ2-7; the D gene is possibly TRBD2 (6 bases). The germline V gene has CDR1 KGHSH and CDR2 LQKENI. This CDR3 is 16 amino acids long. Between the trimmed V and J ends, which lost 5 bases and 0 bases, there was a span of 17 bases. CDR3: CASSTTLALLSYEQYF. CDR3 nucleotides: TGTGCCAGCTCAACCACGCTAGCGCTACTCTCCTACGAGCAGTACTTC.

The chain couples TRBV6-6 to TRBJ2-7; D is ambiguous. Trimming took off 0 bases at V and 3 bases at J, with 9 bases between the two ends. The CDR3 runs 14 residues. CDR1 is MNHNY, CDR2 SVGAGI, per germline (reference sequence). The CDR3 DNA reads as TGTGCCAGCAGTTACTCCACAGCTAACTACGAGCAGTACTTC. It translates to CASSYSTANYEQYF.

This chain links TRBV4-2 with TRBJ2-4; 14 bases agree with TRBD2. The germline V gene has CDR1 LGHNA and CDR2 YNFKEQ. The CDR3 has 20 residues. V dropped 4 bases and J dropped 0; count of bases not matched to a gene: 11. The CDR3 nucleotides are TGTGCCAGCAGCCCCAGGGGCGATGGGACTAGCGGGGGAGCCAAAAACATTCAGTACTTC. Translated: CASSPRGDGTSGGAKNIQYF.

The chain has TRBV5-4 and TRBJ2-4; the match to TRBD2 covers 10 bases. Germline CDR1 and CDR2: SGHNT and YYREEE (reference sequence). Germline trimming cut 1 base from V and 2 bases from J; bases unmatched to any gene: 3. This CDR3 contains 16 residues. The CDR3 nucleotides are TGTGCCAGCAGCTTGTCAGCGGGAGGGCCCAAAAACATTCAGTACTTC. Residues: CASSLSAGGPKNIQYF.

V and J are TRBV15 and TRBJ2-5; weak D call: TRBD2 (5 bases). This CDR3 comprises 14 residues. Per germline, CDR1 LNHNV and CDR2 YYDKDF (reference sequence). V lost 2 bases, J lost 5 bases, and 12 bases lay in between. CDR3 nucleotide sequence: TGTGCCACCAGCAGAAATGGACTGCGCGAGACCCAGTACTTC. It encodes CATSRNGLRETQYF.

This clone was counted only a few times. In the same sample, other DNA sequences code for this CDR3. The chain carries TRBV6-5 and TRBJ1-1, with D unresolved. The CDR3 contains 14 residues. With 0 bases removed from V and 1 base from J, the gap between germline ends came to 6 bases. Germline loops: CDR1 MNHEY, CDR2 SVGAGI. The DNA for the CDR3 is TGTGCCAGCAGTTACTCTGCAGGGAACACTGAAGCTTTCTTT. Residues: CASSYSAGNTEAFF.

CDR3 region: CASSLSGLSRGGTDTQYF. The CDR3 DNA is TGTGCCAGCAGTCTTAGCGGGTTGAGTCGGGGCGGGACAGATACGCAGTATTTT. The chain has TRBV13 and TRBJ2-3; 7 bases are a match to TRBD2. The CDR3 consists of 18 residues. Losses at the gene ends were 6 bases for V and 3 bases for J; bases not matched to a gene: 18. Germline CDR1 is PRHDT and CDR2 is FYEKMQ (reference sequence). Supplemented by reference TRBV13 and TRBJ2-3, the full variable domain reads AAGVIQSPRHLIKEKRETATLKCYPIPRHDTVYWYQQGPGQDPQFLISFYEKMQSDKGSIPDRFSAQQFSDYHSELNMSSLELGDSALYFCASSLSGLSRGGTDTQYFGPGTRLTVL.

The chain uses TRBV9 and TRBJ2-7; D gene uncertain. The V end lost 1 base, the J end lost 2 bases, and 13 bases lay between the germline ends. CDR1 SGDLS and CDR2 YYNGEE come from the germline V gene. The CDR3 is 15 amino acids. The CDR3 spells CASSVQSRLAYEQYF. DNA for the CDR3: TGTGCCAGCAGCGTACAGTCGCGACTGGCCTACGAGCAGTACTTC. Variable domain in full (rest from reference TRBV9 and TRBJ2-7): DSGVTQTPKHLITATGQRVTLRCSPRSGDLSVYWYQQSLDQGLQFLIQYYNGEERAKGNILERFSAQQFPDLHSELNLSSLELGDSALYFCASSVQSRLAYEQYFGPGTRLTVT.

V is TRBV4-2 and J is TRBJ1-2, with D hard to call. Germline V gives CDR1 LGHNA, CDR2 YNFKEQ. Between the trimmed V and J ends, which lost 3 bases and 1 base, there was a span of 9 bases. The CDR3 length is 14 residues. The chain's CDR3 is CASSHRRDNYGYTF. DNA for the CDR3: TGTGCCAGCAGCCACCGCCGGGATAACTATGGCTACACCTTC.

The J gene is TRBJ1-2, the V gene TRBV28, with unresolved D. The CDR3 sequence is 14 residues long. Trimming left V 1 base short and J 2 bases short, with 8 bases between. Germline CDR1 MDHEN, CDR2 SYDVKM. For the CDR3, the DNA is TGTGCCAGCAGTTTATTCGCGGAAAACTATGGCTACACCTTC. As protein: CASSLFAENYGYTF.

About this clone itself: Mismatch with germline at one junction end may stem from a read error. The V and J genes are TRBV7-7 and TRBJ2-5; D possibly corresponds to TRBD2 (5 bases). The germline CDR1 and CDR2 sequences are SSHAT and FNYEAQ (reference sequence). CDR3 length equals 13 residues. The CDR3 sequence: CASSRTGQETQYF. CDR3 bases: TGTGCTAGCAGCCGGACTGGGCAAGAGACCCAGTACTTC.